The 24 T cell receptor beta chains below come from one sample, sequenced in a study of blood T cell repertoires in COVID-19. Assay: immunoSEQ multiplex PCR; the TCRdb copy retains only in-frame clones and omits some. In the table there are 150,000 or so clones, around 90% of which are singletons. Material: peripheral blood. The source is a man aged 55 to 70 with COVID-19, enrolled during active disease.

The chain carries TRBV7-3 and TRBJ2-5, with a weak D call TRBD1 (5 bases). The V end lost 2 bases, the J end lost 5 bases, and 15 bases lay between the germline ends. The germline V gene has CDR1 SGHTA and CDR2 FQGTGA. This CDR3 comprises 15 residues. The CDR3 is CASSLQGSRWETQYF. The CDR3 DNA follows: TGTGCCAGCAGCTTACAGGGCAGCAGATGGGAGACCCAGTACTTC.

CDR3 sequence: CAISGDRGAYEQYF. The DNA for the CDR3 is TGTGCCATCAGCGGAGACAGGGGGGCCTACGAGCAGTACTTC. The chain has TRBV10-3 and TRBJ2-7; 9 nucleotides align to TRBD1. The junction had 5 bases not matched to a gene; V was cut back by 6 bases and J by 2 bases. The CDR3 runs 14 residues. Germline loops: CDR1 ENHRY, CDR2 SYGVKD.

The chain joins TRBV18 to TRBJ1-2; D is possibly TRBD1 (5 bases). The ends were cut back, 0 bases at V and 7 bases at J, with 15 bases in the middle. The CDR3 is 15 residues long. The germline V gene encodes CDR1 KGHSH and CDR2 LQKENI. CDR3 residues: CASSPPAGNTGGYTF. CDR3 nucleotides: TGTGCCAGCTCACCACCAGCAGGGAACACGGGTGGCTACACCTTC.

The rearrangement uses TRBV7-2 and TRBJ2-2; D is possibly TRBD1 (6 bases). The CDR3 loop spans 14 amino acids. Trimming took off 7 bases at V and 3 bases at J, with 12 bases between the two ends. Germline V gene lookup returns CDR1 SGHTA and CDR2 FQGNSA. This CDR3 reads CASTPQGYTGELFF. For the CDR3, the DNA is TGTGCCAGCACCCCACAGGGCTACACCGGGGAGCTGTTTTTT.

This clone is a singleton in its sample. The rearrangement uses TRBV24-1 and TRBJ2-3; possible D gene TRBD1, 5 bases. V was cut by 0 bases and J by 6 bases, with 6 bases left in between. This CDR3 is built from 13 residues. CDR1 is KGHDR, CDR2 SFDVKD, per germline. The CDR3 DNA reads TGTGCCACCAGTGATTTGCCAGGGGATACGCAGTATTTT. It translates to CATSDLPGDTQYF.

The V and J genes are TRBV5-1 and TRBJ1-6, with 8 bases aligning to TRBD1. J was trimmed by 8 bases and V by 3 bases; bases with no gene match: 4. The CDR3 consists of 14 residues. Germline CDR1 is SGHRS and CDR2 is YFSETQ. CDR3 sequence: CASSSTGEYSPLHF. CDR3 DNA: TGCGCCAGCAGCTCGACAGGGGAGTATTCACCCCTCCACTTT.

The chain carries TRBV18 and TRBJ2-1; D is perhaps TRBD2 (6 bases). CDR3 length equals 15 residues. CDR1 is KGHSH and CDR2 is LQKENI in the germline V gene. Trimming pared 6 bases from V and 7 bases from J, leaving 19 bases between. The CDR3 here is CASSGSGQGANEQFF. The CDR3 DNA reads TGTGCCAGCTCGGGTAGCGGACAAGGGGCAAATGAGCAGTTCTTC.

The rearrangement joins TRBV19 to TRBJ1-5, with TRBD1 matching over 7 bases. CDR1 LNHDA and CDR2 SQIVND come from the germline V gene (reference sequence). V lost 9 bases and J lost 6; bases outside the gene matches: 8. The CDR3 sequence is 13 residues long. The DNA for the CDR3 is TGTGCCAGCACCGACAGGGTTGGTCAGCCCCAGCATTTT. It codes for CASTDRVGQPQHF.

The genes are TRBV29-1 and TRBJ1-1; possible D gene TRBD1, 6 bases. The V end lost 5 bases, the J end lost 4 bases, and 23 bases lay between the germline ends. The germline CDR1 and CDR2 sequences are SQVTM and ANQGSEA. CDR3 size: 16 residues. Written as DNA, the CDR3 is TGCAGCGTTACCGGCGAGTGGGGGGGCAAGGGCACTGAAGCTTTCTTT. As protein: CSVTGEWGGKGTEAFF.

The V gene is TRBV19, the J gene TRBJ2-2, with unresolved D. The CDR3 has 15 residues. V lost 7 bases, J lost 0 bases, and 12 bases lay in between. Per the germline V gene, CDR1 is LNHDA and CDR2 is SQIVND (reference sequence). CDR3 sequence: CASTSTASNTGELFF. Written as DNA, the CDR3 is TGTGCCAGTACCTCCACAGCCTCGAACACCGGGGAGCTGTTTTTT.

V and J are TRBV14 and TRBJ1-6, with TRBD1 matching over 7 bases. The CDR3 runs 16 residues. The J segment lost 9 bases and the V segment lost 0 bases, leaving 8 bases of the junction unmatched. Germline CDR1 is SGHDN and CDR2 is FVKESK. The CDR3 sequence is CASSQEVVRGTSPLHF. As DNA, the CDR3 is TGTGCCAGCAGCCAAGAAGTAGTCAGGGGGACTTCACCCCTCCACTTT.

The chain is built from TRBV9 and TRBJ2-2, with D possibly TRBD2 on 5 matching bases. This CDR3 spans 16 amino acids. Trimming took off 0 bases at V and 6 bases at J, with 15 bases between the two ends. Germline-derived CDR1 and CDR2 are SGDLS and YYNGEE. The CDR3 DNA reads TGTGCCAGCAGCGTAGGGCTAGCTCGTGCGCCCGGGGAGCTGTTTTTT. Its translation is CASSVGLARAPGELFF. Complete variable domain (other parts from reference TRBV9 and TRBJ2-2): DSGVTQTPKHLITATGQRVTLRCSPRSGDLSVYWYQQSLDQGLQFLIQYYNGEERAKGNILERFSAQQFPDLHSELNLSSLELGDSALYFCASSVGLARAPGELFFGEGSRLTVL.

This clone showed up just a few times. This sequence joins TRBV12-3 or TRBV12-4 and TRBJ1-2; no definite D call. The V gene lost 7 bases and the J gene lost 3 bases, with 12 bases spanning the gap. CDR3 length equals 13 residues. CDR3 sequence reads: CASTTMRDYGYTF. CDR3 in DNA: TGTGCCAGCACTACGATGCGGGACTATGGCTACACCTTC.

V and J are TRBV25-1 and TRBJ1-3, with TRBD1 matching 11 bases. The V gene end was trimmed by 5 bases and the J gene end by 7 bases; junction bases not matched to a gene: 7. The CDR3 totals 15 residues. Germline V gene lookup returns CDR1 MGHDK and CDR2 SYGVNS. CDR3 bases: TGTGCCAGCAGTCGAGGGACAGGGGGAAGGAACACCATATATTTT. Residues: CASSRGTGGRNTIYF. The whole variable domain, remainder taken from reference TRBV25-1 and TRBJ1-3, is EADIYQTPRYLVIGTGKKITLECSQTMGHDKMYWYQQDPGMELHLIHYSYGVNSTEKGDLSSESTVSRIRTEHFPLTLESARPSHTSQYLCASSRGTGGRNTIYFGEGSWLTVV.

The chain has TRBV7-2 and TRBJ1-1, with unresolved D. The CDR3 length is 13 residues. The germline V and J ends were trimmed by 4 bases and 2 bases, with 8 bases remaining between them. Germline V gives CDR1 SGHTA, CDR2 FQGNSA. In DNA form, the CDR3 reads TGTGCCAGCAGCTCGGGGTCCAACACTGAAGCTTTCTTT. Translated: CASSSGSNTEAFF.

This chain links TRBV27 with TRBJ1-2, with 10 bases matching TRBD1. Germline trimming cut 10 bases from V and 4 bases from J; bases unmatched to any gene: 6. The germline CDR1 and CDR2 sequences are MNHEY and SMNVEV (reference sequence). The length of the CDR3 is 13 residues. Here the CDR3 DNA reads TGTGCCACCAAAGGGACAGGGGCCTATGGCTACACCTTC. Its protein is CATKGTGAYGYTF.

The CDR3 is CASSTRRGGTDTQYF. The DNA for the CDR3 is TGTGCCAGCAGTACGAGGCGGGGGGGCACAGATACGCAGTATTTT. The V and J genes are TRBV3-1 (or the pseudogene TRBV3-2) and TRBJ2-3, with 8 nucleotides matching TRBD2. Germline CDR1 LGHDT, CDR2 YNNKEL (reference sequence). The CDR3 is made up of 15 amino acids. V was clipped by 6 bases and J by 1 base; unmatched bases: 6.

This chain links TRBV4-1 with TRBJ1-4, with 9 bases lining up with TRBD1. The CDR3 is 16 amino acids. Losses at the gene ends were 5 bases for V and 3 bases for J; bases not matched to a gene: 7. CDR1 and CDR2 (germline): MGHRA, YSYEKL. CDR3: CASSTTGGLANEKLFF. DNA of the CDR3: TGCGCCAGCAGCACCACAGGGGGCTTGGCTAATGAAAAACTGTTTTTT.

The rearrangement joins TRBV5-6 to TRBJ1-4; D unresolved. Between the trimmed V and J ends, which lost 0 bases and 0 bases, there was a span of 9 bases. The CDR3 loop spans 16 amino acids. CDR1 SGHDT and CDR2 YYEEEE come from the germline V gene. The CDR3 DNA is TGTGCCAGCAGCTTGGCCTTGTCCCCAACTAATGAAAAACTGTTTTTT. Translated, it gives CASSLALSPTNEKLFF. The whole variable domain, filled in from reference TRBV5-6 and TRBJ1-4, reads DAGVTQSPTHLIKTRGQQVTLRCSPKSGHDTVSWYQQALGQGPQFIFQYYEEEERQRGNFPDRFSGHQFPNYSSELNVNALLLGDSALYLCASSLALSPTNEKLFFGSGTQLSVL.

J is TRBJ2-1 and V is TRBV7-2; D ambiguous. The germline V gene has CDR1 SGHTA and CDR2 FQGNSA. V gave up 1 base and J gave up 9 bases, with 10 bases separating them. This CDR3 comprises 13 residues. CDR3 region: CASSLEIATEQFF. CDR3 bases: TGTGCCAGCAGCTTAGAGATAGCTACTGAGCAGTTCTTC. Full variable domain (missing parts from reference TRBV7-2 and TRBJ2-1): GAGVSQSPSNKVTEKGKDVELRCDPISGHTALYWYRQSLGQGLEFLIYFQGNSAPDKSGLPSDRFSAERTGGSVSTLTIQRTQQEDSAVYLCASSLEIATEQFFGPGTRLTVL.

This chain links TRBV19 with TRBJ1-2; no clear D gene. Germline CDR1 reads LNHDA; CDR2 reads SQIVND (reference sequence). Trimming shortened V by 6 bases and J by 8 bases, and 19 bases separated the two germline ends. This CDR3 spans 14 amino acids. The chain's CDR3 is CASRTEKPGSGYTF. CDR3 DNA sequence: TGTGCCAGTAGGACCGAAAAGCCGGGGTCCGGCTACACCTTC.

V usage is TRBV15 and J usage is TRBJ2-7, with 8 bases identical to TRBD2. CDR3 length equals 16 residues. The V and J ends lost 0 bases and 1 base, in that order; junction bases with no gene match: 5. The V gene's germline CDR1 is LNHNV and CDR2 YYDKDF (reference sequence). In nucleotides, the CDR3 is TGTGCCACCAGCAGAGATCGGGTAGCGGGATCCTACGAGCAGTACTTC. Amino acids: CATSRDRVAGSYEQYF.

This sequence joins TRBV5-5 and TRBJ1-1; D unresolved. Germline V lookup: CDR1 SGHKS, CDR2 YYEKEE (reference sequence). CDR3 size: 14 residues. V shed 5 bases and J shed 3 bases, with 14 bases lying between them. The CDR3 is CASRQDWGDTEAFF. As DNA, the CDR3 is TGTGCCAGCAGACAAGACTGGGGAGACACTGAAGCTTTCTTT.

This chain uses TRBV28 with TRBJ1-2; tentative D call: TRBD1 (6 bases). V was trimmed by 6 bases and J by 4 bases, leaving 21 bases between them. Germline CDR1 MDHEN, CDR2 SYDVKM. The CDR3 loop spans 16 amino acids. CDR3 DNA sequence: TGTGCCAGCAGGCCAAAGGACAGATCAGGTCTCTATGGCTACACCTTC. It yields the protein CASRPKDRSGLYGYTF.